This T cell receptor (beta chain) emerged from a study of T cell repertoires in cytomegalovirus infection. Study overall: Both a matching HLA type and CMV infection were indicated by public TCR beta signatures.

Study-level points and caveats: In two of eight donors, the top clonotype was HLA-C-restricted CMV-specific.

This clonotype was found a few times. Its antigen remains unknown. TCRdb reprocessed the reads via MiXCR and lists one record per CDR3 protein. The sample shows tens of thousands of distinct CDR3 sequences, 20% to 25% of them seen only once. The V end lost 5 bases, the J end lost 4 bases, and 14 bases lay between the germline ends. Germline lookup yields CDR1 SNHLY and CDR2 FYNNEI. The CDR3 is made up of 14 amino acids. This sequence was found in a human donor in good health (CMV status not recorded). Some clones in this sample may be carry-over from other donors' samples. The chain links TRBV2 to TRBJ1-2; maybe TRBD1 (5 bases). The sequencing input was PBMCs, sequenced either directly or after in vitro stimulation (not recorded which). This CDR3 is CASSLVRDGYGYTF. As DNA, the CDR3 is TGTGCCAGCAGTCTTGTCCGGGACGGCTATGGCTACACCTTC.